These 20 T cell receptor beta chains originate from one sample sequenced in a study of blood T cell repertoires in COVID-19. Repertoires were generated with immunoSEQ multiplex PCR, while TCRdb's copy carries only in-frame clones and drops some. The table lists 200,000 to 250,000 clones, 86% of them singletons. Input material: peripheral blood. These receptor sequences come from a man aged 45-65 years with acute or convalescent COVID-19.

The chain is built from TRBV12-3 or TRBV12-4 and TRBJ1-5; D gene uncertain. V was clipped by 6 bases and J by 4 bases, with 7 bases between them. The CDR3 is made up of 12 amino acids. CDR3 sequence (DNA): TGTGCCAGCAGGTTCGGGAATCAGCCCCAGCATTTT. The encoded protein is CASRFGNQPQHF.

This rearrangement joins TRBV6-5 to TRBJ1-2; the D is unclear. The CDR3 runs to 12 residues. Germline V gene lookup returns CDR1 MNHEY and CDR2 SVGAGI. V dropped 4 bases and J dropped 6 bases, with 9 bases sitting between them. CDR3 in amino acids: CASSSRRDGYTF. The CDR3 nucleotides are TGTGCCAGCAGTTCCCGGAGAGATGGCTACACCTTC.

The J gene is TRBJ2-5, the V gene TRBV11-1; possible D gene TRBD1, 6 bases. The CDR3 is made up of 12 amino acids. V was pared by 8 bases and J by 4 bases, with 11 bases between. Per the germline V gene, CDR1 is SGHAT and CDR2 is FQDESV (reference sequence). In DNA form, the CDR3 reads TGTGCCAGCTCACAGGGTGGAGAGACCCAGTACTTC. Protein: CASSQGGETQYF.

There are a few counts of this clone. This chain uses TRBV25-1 with TRBJ2-7, with D maybe TRBD2 (6 bases). Trimming took 2 bases from V and 1 from J, leaving 18 bases between them. Germline V gene data show CDR1 as MGHDK and CDR2 as SYGVNS. The CDR3 covers 17 residues. The CDR3 region is CASSETAGTAESYEQYF. CDR3 DNA: TGTGCCAGCAGTGAAACGGCAGGGACTGCCGAATCCTACGAGCAGTACTTC.

The chain is built from TRBV18 and TRBJ2-3; D may be TRBD1 (6 bases). From germline, CDR1 is KGHSH and CDR2 LQKENI. V was shortened by 2 bases and J by 0 bases, with 9 bases between the two germline ends. The CDR3 has 15 amino acids. CDR3 bases: TGTGCCAGCTCACCAGGACAGATTAGCACAGATACGCAGTATTTT. Its protein is CASSPGQISTDTQYF.

The chain recombines TRBV19 with TRBJ2-3; D gene uncertain. V was clipped by 5 bases and J by 6 bases, with 15 bases between them. Germline CDR1 LNHDA, CDR2 SQIVND (reference sequence). The CDR3 spans 14 residues. CDR3 sequence (DNA): TGTGCCAGTAGTTCCCAGTCCCCGCCGGATACGCAGTATTTT. This codes for CASSSQSPPDTQYF.

The V gene is TRBV5-4, the J gene TRBJ2-3; 11 bases are shared with TRBD2. V lost 8 bases to trimming and J lost 5 bases; unmatched junction nucleotides: 4. CDR3 length: 13 amino acids. Germline V CDR1 and CDR2: SGHNT, YYREEE (reference sequence). In DNA, the CDR3 is TGTGCCAGTAGCGGGGGGGCGGGAGATACGCAGTATTTT. Amino acid sequence: CASSGGAGDTQYF. Looking up the rest from reference TRBV5-4 and TRBJ2-3 gives the full variable domain: ETGVTQSPTHLIKTRGQQVTLRCSSQSGHNTVSWYQQALGQGPQFIFQYYREEENGRGNFPPRFSGLQFPNYSSELNVNALELDDSALYLCASSGGAGDTQYFGPGTRLTVL.

V gene TRBV12-3 or TRBV12-4 combines with J gene TRBJ1-5; perhaps TRBD1 as D (5 bases). With 8 bases removed from V and 6 bases from J, the gap between germline ends came to 14 bases. The CDR3 has 13 residues. The CDR3, as DNA: TGTGCCAGCGTCTTAGGGGCTAGTCAGCCCCAGCATTTT. Amino acids: CASVLGASQPQHF.

This clone was counted only a few times. This chain uses TRBV10-3 with TRBJ2-1; TRBD1 might be the D (5 bases). This CDR3 has 13 residues. Deletions cut 1 base from V and 9 bases from J, with 10 bases between. Germline CDR1 reads ENHRY; CDR2 reads SYGVKD. CDR3 amino acids: CAISEFPGSEQFF. CDR3 nucleotides: TGTGCCATCAGTGAGTTTCCAGGGTCTGAGCAGTTCTTC.

V is TRBV27 and J is TRBJ1-2; TRBD1 matches at 7 bases. This CDR3 contains 14 residues. Germline trimming cut 7 bases from V and 0 bases from J; bases unmatched to any gene: 5. The germline gives CDR1 MNHEY, CDR2 SMNVEV (reference sequence). For the CDR3, the DNA is TGTGCCAGCACATCGGACAGGACTAACTATGGCTACACCTTC. Protein: CASTSDRTNYGYTF.

V is TRBV18 and J is TRBJ2-5, with a possible D match to TRBD1 (5 bases). The length of the CDR3 is 12 residues. The germline V gene has CDR1 KGHSH and CDR2 LQKENI. Trimming pared 1 base from V and 6 bases from J, leaving 6 bases between. The CDR3, as DNA: TGTGCCAGCTCACCACAGGACAAGACCCAGTACTTC. This encodes CASSPQDKTQYF.

The chain carries TRBV29-1 and TRBJ1-2; 11 nucleotides match TRBD1. The J segment lost 8 bases and the V segment lost 6 bases, leaving 5 bases of the junction unmatched. Per the germline V gene, CDR1 is SQVTM and CDR2 is ANQGSEA. CDR3 length: 12 amino acids. CDR3: CSVGQGASGYTF. The DNA for the CDR3 is TGCAGCGTCGGACAGGGGGCCTCGGGCTACACCTTC.

The chain joins TRBV27 to TRBJ2-3; D gene ambiguous. This CDR3 is built from 11 residues. Trimming stripped 6 bases from V and 4 bases from J, with 5 bases between. CDR1 and CDR2 (germline): MNHEY, SMNVEV (reference sequence). CDR3 loop: CASSRSDTQYF. In nucleotides, the CDR3 is TGTGCCAGCAGCCGGTCAGATACGCAGTATTTT.

V is TRBV19 and J is TRBJ1-6, with TRBD1 matching over 9 bases. In germline, CDR1 is LNHDA, CDR2 SQIVND (reference sequence). Losses at the gene ends were 11 bases for V and 5 bases for J; bases not matched to a gene: 4. The CDR3 is made up of 13 amino acids. CDR3 in amino acids: CAGGTGNNSPLHF. CDR3 bases: TGTGCCGGAGGGACAGGGAATAATTCACCCCTCCACTTT.

The chain employs TRBV2 and TRBJ2-2; no firm D call. Deletions cut 8 bases from V and 7 bases from J, with 8 bases between. The CDR3 loop spans 11 amino acids. Per germline, CDR1 SNHLY and CDR2 FYNNEI. As DNA, the CDR3 is TGTGCCAGCCGGGTTGTCGGGGAGCTGTTTTTT. This sequence encodes CASRVVGELFF. The whole variable domain, filled in from reference TRBV2 and TRBJ2-2, reads EPEVTQTPSHQVTQMGQEVILRCVPISNHLYFYWYRQILGQKVEFLVSFYNNEISEKSEIFDDQFSVERPDGSNFTLKIRSTKLEDSAMYFCASRVVGELFFGEGSRLTVL.

The V gene is TRBV30, the J gene TRBJ1-6, with TRBD1 as a possible D gene (6 bases). The V gene's germline CDR1 is GTSNPN and CDR2 SVGIG (reference sequence). Trimming pared 2 bases from V and 7 bases from J, leaving 15 bases between. The CDR3 extends over 15 amino acids. CDR3 DNA: TGTGCCTGGAGTTTGCCAGGGGTGAAGAATTCACCCCTCCACTTT. It codes for CAWSLPGVKNSPLHF.

The CDR3 spells CASITVRMDSNQPQHF. CDR3 nucleotides: TGTGCCAGCATAACGGTGAGGATGGATAGCAATCAGCCCCAGCATTTT. This sequence joins TRBV7-9 and TRBJ1-5; D unresolved. The CDR3 consists of 16 residues. Germline V CDR1 and CDR2: SEHNR, FQNEAQ (reference sequence). The V gene lost 7 bases and the J gene lost 0 bases, with 16 bases spanning the gap.

The rearrangement uses TRBV19 and TRBJ1-5, with D possibly matching TRBD1 (5 bases). V was shortened by 2 bases and J by 9 bases, with 14 bases between the two germline ends. Germline loops: CDR1 LNHDA, CDR2 SQIVND (reference sequence). The CDR3 is 14 amino acids. CDR3: CASSISTPQGPQHF. CDR3 bases: TGTGCCAGTAGTATATCGACTCCCCAGGGGCCCCAGCATTTT.

The rearrangement links TRBV25-1 to TRBJ1-1; D gene ambiguous. The CDR3 covers 13 residues. Trimming pared 5 bases from V and 4 bases from J, leaving 11 bases between. Germline V gene data show CDR1 as MGHDK and CDR2 as SYGVNS. The CDR3 coding sequence is TGTGCCAGCAGTTCTCCCCGGGGCACTGAAGCTTTCTTT. Amino acids: CASSSPRGTEAFF.

The gene calls are TRBV7-9 and TRBJ1-5, with D uncertain. The CDR3 length is 15 residues. V was shortened by 3 bases and J by 3 bases, with 12 bases between the two germline ends. Germline V CDR1 and CDR2: SEHNR, FQNEAQ (reference sequence). The chain's CDR3 is CASSLEGRSNQPQHF. The CDR3 DNA sequence: TGTGCCAGCAGCTTGGAGGGCCGCTCCAATCAGCCCCAGCATTTT.